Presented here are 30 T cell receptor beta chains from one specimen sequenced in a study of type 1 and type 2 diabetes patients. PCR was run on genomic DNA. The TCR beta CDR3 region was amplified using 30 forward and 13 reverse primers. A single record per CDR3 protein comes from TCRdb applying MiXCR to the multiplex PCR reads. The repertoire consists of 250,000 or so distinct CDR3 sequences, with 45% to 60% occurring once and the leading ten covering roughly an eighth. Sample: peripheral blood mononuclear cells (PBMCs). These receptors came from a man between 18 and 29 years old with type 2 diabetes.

The CDR3 is CASSLGPTGELFF. In DNA form, the CDR3 reads TGTGCCAGCTCACTGGGCCCTACCGGGGAGCTGTTTTTT. V is TRBV18 and J is TRBJ2-2; D is uncertain. The CDR3 runs to 13 residues. V was cut by 4 bases and J by 5 bases, with 8 bases left in between. Germline-derived CDR1 and CDR2 are KGHSH and LQKENI.

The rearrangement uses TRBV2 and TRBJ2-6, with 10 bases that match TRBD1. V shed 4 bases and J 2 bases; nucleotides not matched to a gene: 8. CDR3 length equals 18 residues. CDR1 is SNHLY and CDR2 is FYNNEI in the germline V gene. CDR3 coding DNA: TGTGCCAGCAGTGGACAGGGGGCAATGAAAACTGGGGCCAACGTCCTGACTTTC. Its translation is CASSGQGAMKTGANVLTF. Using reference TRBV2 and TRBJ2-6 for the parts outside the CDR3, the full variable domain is EPEVTQTPSHQVTQMGQEVILRCVPISNHLYFYWYRQILGQKVEFLVSFYNNEISEKSEIFDDQFSVERPDGSNFTLKIRSTKLEDSAMYFCASSGQGAMKTGANVLTFGAGSRLTVL.

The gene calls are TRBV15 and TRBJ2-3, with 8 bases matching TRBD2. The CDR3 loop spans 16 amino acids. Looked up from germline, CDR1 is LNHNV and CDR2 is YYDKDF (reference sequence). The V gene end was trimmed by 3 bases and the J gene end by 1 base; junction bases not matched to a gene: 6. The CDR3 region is CATSRLRGEGTDTQYF. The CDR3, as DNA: TGTGCCACCAGCAGGCTGCGGGGGGAAGGCACAGATACGCAGTATTTT.

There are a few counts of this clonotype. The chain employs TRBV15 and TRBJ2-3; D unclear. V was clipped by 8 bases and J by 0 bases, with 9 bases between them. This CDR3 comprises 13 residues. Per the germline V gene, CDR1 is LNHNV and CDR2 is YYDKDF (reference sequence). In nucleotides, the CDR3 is TGTGCCACCCGGCGATTTAGCACAGATACGCAGTATTTT. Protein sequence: CATRRFSTDTQYF.

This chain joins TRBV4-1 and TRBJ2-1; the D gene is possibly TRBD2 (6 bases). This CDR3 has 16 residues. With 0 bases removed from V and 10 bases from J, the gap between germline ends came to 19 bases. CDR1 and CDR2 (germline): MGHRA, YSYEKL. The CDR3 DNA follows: TGCGCCAGCAGCCAAGAGGGAGGTCTGCTTGAATTGGAGCAGTTCTTC. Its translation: CASSQEGGLLELEQFF.

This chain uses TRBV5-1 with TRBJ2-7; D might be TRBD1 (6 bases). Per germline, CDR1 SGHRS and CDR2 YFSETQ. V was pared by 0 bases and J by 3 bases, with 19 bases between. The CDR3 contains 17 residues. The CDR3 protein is CASSLGGPVGLLYEQYF. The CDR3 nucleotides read TGCGCCAGCAGCTTGGGGGGGCCGGTAGGGCTCCTCTACGAGCAGTACTTC.

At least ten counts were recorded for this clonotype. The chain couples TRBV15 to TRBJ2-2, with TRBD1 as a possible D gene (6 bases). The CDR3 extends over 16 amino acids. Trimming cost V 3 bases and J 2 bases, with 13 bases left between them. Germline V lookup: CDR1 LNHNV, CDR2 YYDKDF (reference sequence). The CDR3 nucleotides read TGTGCCACCAGCAGCGCTGGACAGCTAAACACCGGGGAGCTGTTTTTT. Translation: CATSSAGQLNTGELFF.

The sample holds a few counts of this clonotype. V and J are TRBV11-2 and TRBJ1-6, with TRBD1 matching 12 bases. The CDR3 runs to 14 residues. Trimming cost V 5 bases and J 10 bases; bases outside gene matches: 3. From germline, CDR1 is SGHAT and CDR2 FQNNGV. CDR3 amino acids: CASSMGTGGSPLHF. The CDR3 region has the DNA TGTGCCAGCAGCATGGGGACAGGGGGCTCACCCCTCCACTTT. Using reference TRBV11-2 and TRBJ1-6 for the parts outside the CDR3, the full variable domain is EAGVAQSPRYKIIEKRQSVAFWCNPISGHATLYWYQQILGQGPKLLIQFQNNGVVDDSQLPKDRFSAERLKGVDSTLKIQPAKLEDSAVYLCASSMGTGGSPLHFGNGTRLTVT.

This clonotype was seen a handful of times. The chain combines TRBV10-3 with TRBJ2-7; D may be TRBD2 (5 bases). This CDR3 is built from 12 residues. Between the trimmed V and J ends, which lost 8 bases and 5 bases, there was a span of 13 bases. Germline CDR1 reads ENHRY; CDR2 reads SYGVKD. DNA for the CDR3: TGTGCCATCTCGGCTGCCGGGAACGAGCAGTACTTC. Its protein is CAISAAGNEQYF.

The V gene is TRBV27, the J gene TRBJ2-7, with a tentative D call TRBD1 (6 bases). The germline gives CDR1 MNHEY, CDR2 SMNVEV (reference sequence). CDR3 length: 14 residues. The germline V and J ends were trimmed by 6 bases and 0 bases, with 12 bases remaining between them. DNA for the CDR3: TGTGCCAGCAGCCAGGGGTCCTTCTCCTACGAGCAGTACTTC. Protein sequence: CASSQGSFSYEQYF.

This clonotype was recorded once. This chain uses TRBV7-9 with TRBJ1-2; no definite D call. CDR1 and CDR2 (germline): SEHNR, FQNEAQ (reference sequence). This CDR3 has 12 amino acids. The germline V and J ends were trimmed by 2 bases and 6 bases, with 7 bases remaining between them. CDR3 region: CASSLHRDGYTF. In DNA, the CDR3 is TGTGCCAGCAGCTTACATAGGGATGGCTACACCTTC.

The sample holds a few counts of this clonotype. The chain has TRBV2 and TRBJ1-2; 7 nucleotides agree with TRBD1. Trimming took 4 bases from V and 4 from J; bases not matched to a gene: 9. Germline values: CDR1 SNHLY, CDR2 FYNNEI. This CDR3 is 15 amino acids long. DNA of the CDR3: TGTGCCAGCAGTGGGTCTGACAGGGTAGGCTATGGCTACACCTTC. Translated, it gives CASSGSDRVGYGYTF.

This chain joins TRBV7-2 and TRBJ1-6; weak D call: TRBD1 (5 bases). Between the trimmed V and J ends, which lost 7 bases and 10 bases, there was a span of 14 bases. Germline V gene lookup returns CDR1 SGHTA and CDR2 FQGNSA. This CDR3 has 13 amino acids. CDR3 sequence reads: CASTRGGDSPLHF. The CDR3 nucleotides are TGTGCCAGCACCCGGGGTGGGGACTCACCCCTCCACTTT.

The DNA of the CDR3 is TGCGCCAGCAGTGAGGGCGCCACCGGGGAGCTGTTTTTT. Protein sequence: CASSEGATGELFF. The V call is TRBV10-2, the J call TRBJ2-2; no clear D. Trimming stripped 2 bases from V and 4 bases from J, with 5 bases between. CDR3 length: 13 amino acids. CDR1 and CDR2 (germline): WSHSY, SAAADI.

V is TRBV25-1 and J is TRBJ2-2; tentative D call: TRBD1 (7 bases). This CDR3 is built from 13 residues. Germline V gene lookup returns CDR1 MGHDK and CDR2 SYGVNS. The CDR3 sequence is CATGTAGTGELFF. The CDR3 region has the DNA TGTGCTACCGGGACAGCGGGCACCGGGGAGCTGTTTTTT.

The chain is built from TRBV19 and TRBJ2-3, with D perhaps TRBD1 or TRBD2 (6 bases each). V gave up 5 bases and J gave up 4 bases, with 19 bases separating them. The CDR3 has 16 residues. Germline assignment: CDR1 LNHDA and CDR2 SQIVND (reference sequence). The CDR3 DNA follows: TGTGCCAGTAGTCCGGGGGCCGACAGCTCTGCAGATACGCAGTATTTT. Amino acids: CASSPGADSSADTQYF.

CDR3 protein: CASVRVGAPSGHYNEQFF. The CDR3 DNA reads TGTGCCAGCGTAAGGGTTGGGGCGCCTAGCGGACATTACAATGAGCAGTTCTTC. The rearrangement joins TRBV28 to TRBJ2-1; TRBD2 agrees at 7 bases. With 8 bases clipped from V and 4 bases from J, the junction kept 20 bases outside the gene matches. CDR1 MDHEN and CDR2 SYDVKM come from the germline V gene. This CDR3 spans 18 amino acids.

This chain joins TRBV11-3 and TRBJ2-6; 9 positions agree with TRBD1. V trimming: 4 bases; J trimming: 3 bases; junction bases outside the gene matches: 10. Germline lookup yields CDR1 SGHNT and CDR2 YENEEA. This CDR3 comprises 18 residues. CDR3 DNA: TGTGCCAGCAGCTCCGACCCAATGGACAGGGGTGGGGCCAACGTCCTGACTTTC. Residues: CASSSDPMDRGGANVLTF.

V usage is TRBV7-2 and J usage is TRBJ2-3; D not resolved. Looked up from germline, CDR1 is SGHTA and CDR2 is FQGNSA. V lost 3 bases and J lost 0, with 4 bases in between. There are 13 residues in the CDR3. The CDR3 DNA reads TGTGCCAGCAGCTTTTTCAGCACAGATACGCAGTATTTT. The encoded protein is CASSFFSTDTQYF.

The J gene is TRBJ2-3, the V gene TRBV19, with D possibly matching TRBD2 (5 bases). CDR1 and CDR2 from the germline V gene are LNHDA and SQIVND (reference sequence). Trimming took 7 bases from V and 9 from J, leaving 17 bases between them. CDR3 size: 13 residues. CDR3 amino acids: CASTEGQGGTQYF. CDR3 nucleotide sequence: TGTGCCAGTACGGAAGGTCAAGGAGGCACGCAGTATTTT.

In DNA form, the CDR3 reads TGCAGTGCTAGAGATCCCAGCACAGATACGCAGTATTTT. Its protein is CSARDPSTDTQYF. This chain links TRBV20-1 with TRBJ2-3; D gene ambiguous. The CDR3 is 13 amino acids. CDR1 and CDR2 from the germline V gene are DFQATT and SNEGSKA (reference sequence). The ends were cut back, 0 bases at V and 0 bases at J, with 4 bases in the middle.

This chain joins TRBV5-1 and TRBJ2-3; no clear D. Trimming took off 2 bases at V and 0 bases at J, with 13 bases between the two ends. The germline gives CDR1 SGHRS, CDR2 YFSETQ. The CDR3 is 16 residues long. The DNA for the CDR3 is TGCGCCAGCAGCTTTTTCGTCGGCGGCAGCACAGATACGCAGTATTTT. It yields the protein CASSFFVGGSTDTQYF.

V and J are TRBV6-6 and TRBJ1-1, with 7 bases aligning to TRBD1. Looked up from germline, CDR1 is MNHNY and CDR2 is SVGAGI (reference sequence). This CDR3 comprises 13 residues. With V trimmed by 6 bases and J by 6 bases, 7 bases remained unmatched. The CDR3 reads CASRSQGVAEAFF. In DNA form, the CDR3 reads TGTGCCAGCAGGTCTCAGGGGGTGGCTGAAGCTTTCTTT.

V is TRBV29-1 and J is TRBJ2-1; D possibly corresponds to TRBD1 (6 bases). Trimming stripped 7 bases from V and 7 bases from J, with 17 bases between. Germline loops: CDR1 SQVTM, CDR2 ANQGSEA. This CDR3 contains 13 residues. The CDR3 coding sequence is TGCAGCGCCCTCACCACAGGGTTTAATGAGCAGTTCTTC. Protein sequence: CSALTTGFNEQFF.

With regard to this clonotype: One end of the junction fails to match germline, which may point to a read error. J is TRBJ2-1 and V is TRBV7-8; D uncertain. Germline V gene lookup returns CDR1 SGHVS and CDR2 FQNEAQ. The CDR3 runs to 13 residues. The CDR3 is CASSLGPNNEQFF. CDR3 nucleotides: TGCGCCAGCAGCCTCGGACCGAACAATGAGCAGTTCTTC. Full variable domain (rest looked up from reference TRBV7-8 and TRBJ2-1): GAGVSQSPRYKVAKRGQDVALRCDPISGHVSLFWYQQALGQGPEFLTYFQNEAQLDKSGLPSDRFFAERPEGSVSTLKIQRTQQEDSAVYLCASSLGPNNEQFFGPGTRLTVL.

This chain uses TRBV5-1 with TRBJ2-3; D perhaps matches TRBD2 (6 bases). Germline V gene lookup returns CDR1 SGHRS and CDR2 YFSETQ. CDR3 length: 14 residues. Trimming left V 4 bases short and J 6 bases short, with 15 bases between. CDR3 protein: CASSQGLRADTQYF. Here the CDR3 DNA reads TGCGCCAGCAGCCAGGGACTTCGGGCTGATACGCAGTATTTT. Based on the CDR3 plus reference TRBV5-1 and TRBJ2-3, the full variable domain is KAGVTQTPRYLIKTRGQQVTLSCSPISGHRSVSWYQQTPGQGLQFLFEYFSETQRNKGNFPGRFSGRQFSNSRSEMNVSTLELGDSALYLCASSQGLRADTQYFGPGTRLTVL.

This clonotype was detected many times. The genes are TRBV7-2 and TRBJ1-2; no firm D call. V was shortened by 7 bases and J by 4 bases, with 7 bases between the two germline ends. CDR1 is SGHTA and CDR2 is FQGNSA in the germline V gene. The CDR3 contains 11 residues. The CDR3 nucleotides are TGTGCCAGCACCGACGGCTATGGCTACACCTTC. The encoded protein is CASTDGYGYTF. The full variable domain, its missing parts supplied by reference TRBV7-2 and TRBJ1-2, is GAGVSQSPSNKVTEKGKDVELRCDPISGHTALYWYRQSLGQGLEFLIYFQGNSAPDKSGLPSDRFSAERTGGSVSTLTIQRTQQEDSAVYLCASTDGYGYTFGSGTRLTVV.

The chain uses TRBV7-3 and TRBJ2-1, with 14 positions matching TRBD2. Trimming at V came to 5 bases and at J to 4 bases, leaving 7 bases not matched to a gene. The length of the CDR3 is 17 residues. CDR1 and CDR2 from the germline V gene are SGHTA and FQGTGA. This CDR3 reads CASSPRLAGGPYNEQFF. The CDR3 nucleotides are TGTGCCAGCAGCCCCAGACTAGCGGGAGGGCCGTACAATGAGCAGTTCTTC.

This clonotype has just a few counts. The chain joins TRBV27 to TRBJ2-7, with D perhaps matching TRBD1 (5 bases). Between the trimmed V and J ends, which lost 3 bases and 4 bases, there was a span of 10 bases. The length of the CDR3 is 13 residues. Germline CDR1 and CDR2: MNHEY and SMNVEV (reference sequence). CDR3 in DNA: TGTGCCAGCAGTTTGACAGCTAATTACGAGCAGTACTTC. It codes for CASSLTANYEQYF.

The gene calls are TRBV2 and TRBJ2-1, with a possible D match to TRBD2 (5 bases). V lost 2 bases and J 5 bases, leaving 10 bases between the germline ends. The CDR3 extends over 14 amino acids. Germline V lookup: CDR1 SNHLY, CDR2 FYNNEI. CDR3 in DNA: TGTGCCAGCAGTGAATTCAGCGGAAACAATGAGCAGTTCTTC. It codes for CASSEFSGNNEQFF.